The 32 T cell receptor beta chains given below trace back to one sample, sequenced in a study of shared clonotypes between healthy human individuals. Clones were read by immunoSEQ multiplex PCR, and TCRdb kept only the in-frame ones, dropping some. The sample lists 2 million to 2.5 million clones; 85% to 95% were seen once. The sample taken for sequencing was naive CD4+ T cells sorted from blood. As to subset: CD45RA+ positively selected. All receptors derive from a man younger than 35 in good health.

There are a few counts of this clone. Other DNA sequences in the sample encode the same CDR3. This chain links TRBV30 with TRBJ2-3; 8 positions agree with TRBD2. Per germline, CDR1 GTSNPN and CDR2 SVGIG (reference sequence). The CDR3 length is 13 residues. Losses at the gene ends were 3 bases for V and 1 base for J; bases not matched to a gene: 0. In DNA form, the CDR3 reads TGTGCCTGGAGACTAGCGGGCACAGATACGCAGTATTTT. Translated: CAWRLAGTDTQYF.

This chain joins TRBV30 and TRBJ1-3; D is unresolved. This CDR3 comprises 15 residues. The ends were cut back, 0 bases at V and 0 bases at J, with 9 bases in the middle. Germline CDR1 reads GTSNPN; CDR2 reads SVGIG (reference sequence). The chain's CDR3 is CAWSVSHISGNTIYF. For the CDR3, the DNA is TGTGCCTGGAGTGTATCCCACATCTCTGGAAACACCATATATTTT.

The V call is TRBV5-4, the J call TRBJ2-7, with TRBD2 matching 11 bases. Germline values: CDR1 SGHNT, CDR2 YYREEE (reference sequence). The trim removed 4 bases at V and 6 bases at J, leaving 15 bases unmatched. The CDR3 runs to 17 residues. Written as DNA, the CDR3 is TGTGCCAGCAGCCCCGATCCCAGACTAGCGGGAAGTTTCGAGCAGTACTTC. It codes for CASSPDPRLAGSFEQYF.

The chain uses TRBV9 and TRBJ2-1, with unresolved D. V lost 0 bases, J lost 2 bases, and 9 bases lay in between. CDR3 length: 15 residues. Germline lookup yields CDR1 SGDLS and CDR2 YYNGEE. The CDR3 reads CASSVVGVPYNEQFF. DNA of the CDR3: TGTGCCAGCAGCGTAGTTGGCGTCCCCTACAATGAGCAGTTCTTC.

The gene calls are TRBV5-1 and TRBJ2-2; D remains unclear. Trimming removed 1 base at V and 3 bases at J, with 7 bases between. The germline CDR1 and CDR2 sequences are SGHRS and YFSETQ. The length of the CDR3 is 14 residues. CDR3 loop: CASSLKTDTGELFF. For the CDR3, the DNA is TGCGCCAGCAGCTTGAAGACCGACACCGGGGAGCTGTTTTTT.

The chain links TRBV4-2 to TRBJ1-2; possibly TRBD1 for D (6 bases). The CDR3 loop spans 18 amino acids. V was cut by 0 bases and J by 5 bases, with 22 bases left in between. CDR1 LGHNA and CDR2 YNFKEQ come from the germline V gene. The chain's CDR3 is CASSQDAGGAGRSYGYTF. For the CDR3, the DNA is TGTGCCAGCAGCCAAGATGCCGGGGGGGCAGGAAGATCTTATGGCTACACCTTC.

This chain links TRBV18 with TRBJ1-6, with TRBD1 matching 10 bases. The V gene end was trimmed by 0 bases and the J gene end by 1 base; junction bases not matched to a gene: 6. Germline lookup yields CDR1 KGHSH and CDR2 LQKENI. This CDR3 has 19 residues. The chain's CDR3 is CASSPPGQGIRSYNSPLHF. In nucleotides, the CDR3 is TGTGCCAGCTCACCACCGGGACAGGGGATAAGGTCCTATAATTCACCCCTCCACTTT.

This chain links TRBV28 with TRBJ1-5, with D perhaps matching TRBD1 (5 bases). Per the germline V gene, CDR1 is MDHEN and CDR2 is SYDVKM. V was cut by 6 bases and J by 8 bases, with 20 bases left in between. The CDR3 consists of 15 residues. CDR3 nucleotides: TGTGCCAGCAGCTGGGGGGTAGTTGGGGTTGAGCCCCAGCATTTT. This sequence encodes CASSWGVVGVEPQHF. The whole variable domain, remainder taken from reference TRBV28 and TRBJ1-5, is DVKVTQSSRYLVKRTGEKVFLECVQDMDHENMFWYRQDPGLGLRLIYFSYDVKMKEKGDIPEGYSVSREKKERFSLILESASTNQTSMYLCASSWGVVGVEPQHFGDGTRLSIL.

The chain joins TRBV5-8 to TRBJ1-2; D remains ambiguous. V was pared by 6 bases and J by 4 bases, with 13 bases between. Germline CDR1 and CDR2: SGHTS and YDEGEE. The CDR3 extends over 13 amino acids. CDR3 nucleotide sequence: TGTGCCAGCATCCGATTTGGGGTCTATGGCTACACCTTC. Translated, it gives CASIRFGVYGYTF.

The V and J genes are TRBV30 and TRBJ2-1; D is perhaps TRBD2 (6 bases). The CDR3 totals 16 residues. Per germline, CDR1 GTSNPN and CDR2 SVGIG (reference sequence). Trimming took 3 bases from V and 4 from J, leaving 19 bases between them. CDR3 region: CAWSEIGPGGYNEQFF. The CDR3 coding sequence is TGTGCCTGGAGCGAAATTGGCCCCGGGGGATACAATGAGCAGTTCTTC.

The V call is TRBV4-3, the J call TRBJ2-5; 9 bases are a match to TRBD2. J lost 5 bases, V lost 0 bases, and 10 bases had no gene match. The CDR3 is made up of 17 amino acids. Germline CDR1 reads LGHNA; CDR2 reads YSLEER. The CDR3 reads CASSQEPSGAVTETQYF. The CDR3 region has the DNA TGCGCCAGCAGCCAAGAGCCTAGCGGGGCCGTTACCGAGACCCAGTACTTC.

The chain joins TRBV25-1 to TRBJ1-1; tentatively, D is TRBD1 (6 bases). V gave up 2 bases and J gave up 6 bases, with 13 bases separating them. There are 14 residues in the CDR3. The germline gives CDR1 MGHDK, CDR2 SYGVNS. In DNA, the CDR3 is TGTGCCAGCAGTGAAACTACAGGGCGGGCTGAAGCTTTCTTT. Translating gives CASSETTGRAEAFF.

The genes are TRBV5-4 and TRBJ2-3, with 13 bases identical to TRBD2. The ends lost 6 bases at V and 3 bases at J; junction bases unmatched: 16. The CDR3 extends over 19 amino acids. Germline loops: CDR1 SGHNT, CDR2 YYREEE (reference sequence). DNA for the CDR3: TGTGCCAGCACCCCCGACCCGGGACTAGCGGGGAAGTCTACAGATACGCAGTATTTT. Amino acid sequence: CASTPDPGLAGKSTDTQYF.

The chain links TRBV5-6 to TRBJ2-1; tentative D call: TRBD2 (6 bases). Germline values: CDR1 SGHDT, CDR2 YYEEEE. Between the trimmed V and J ends, which lost 0 bases and 3 bases, there was a span of 10 bases. The CDR3 loop spans 15 amino acids. CDR3 nucleotide sequence: TGTGCCAGCAGCTTGGACGGGAGAGGCTACAATGAGCAGTTCTTC. It is translated as CASSLDGRGYNEQFF.

The genes are TRBV6-6 and TRBJ1-5; tentatively, D is TRBD1 (6 bases). The CDR3 sequence is 16 residues long. V was clipped by 7 bases and J by 2 bases, with 18 bases between them. Germline loops: CDR1 MNHNY, CDR2 SVGAGI (reference sequence). The CDR3 protein is CASIGWGRGGNQPQHF. The CDR3 region has the DNA TGTGCCAGCATAGGATGGGGCAGGGGAGGCAATCAGCCCCAGCATTTT.

As concerns this clone: At the DNA level, this CDR3 is encoded by other sequences in the same sample as well. The J gene is TRBJ2-2, the V gene TRBV10-1; D ambiguous. The CDR3 is 14 residues long. Germline V gene data show CDR1 as WNHNN and CDR2 as SYGVQD (reference sequence). V lost 2 bases and J 3 bases, leaving 7 bases between the germline ends. The chain's CDR3 is CASSEGRDTGELFF. The CDR3 DNA reads TGCGCCAGCAGTGAGGGACGGGACACCGGGGAGCTGTTTTTT.

As for this clone: At the DNA level, this CDR3 is encoded by other sequences in the same sample as well. The gene calls are TRBV18 and TRBJ2-2; D gene unclear. The CDR3 totals 12 residues. Germline CDR1 KGHSH, CDR2 LQKENI. Trimming cost V 4 bases and J 3 bases, with 3 bases left between them. The CDR3 loop is CASSHYTGELFF. The DNA for the CDR3 is TGTGCCAGCTCACATTACACCGGGGAGCTGTTTTTT. The whole variable domain, filled in from reference TRBV18 and TRBJ2-2, reads NAGVMQNPRHLVRRRGQEARLRCSPMKGHSHVYWYRQLPEEGLKFMVYLQKENIIDESGMPKERFSAEFPKEGPSILRIQQVVRGDSAAYFCASSHYTGELFFGEGSRLTVL.

The V and J genes are TRBV5-6 and TRBJ1-2; D remains unclear. Deletions cut 0 bases from V and 5 bases from J, with 11 bases between. Germline CDR1 and CDR2: SGHDT and YYEEEE. This CDR3 region has 14 residues. The CDR3 here is CASSLAGSAYGYTF. The CDR3 DNA reads as TGTGCCAGCAGCTTGGCCGGCAGTGCGTATGGCTACACCTTC.

The chain couples TRBV7-9 to TRBJ1-6; D remains unclear. The V gene lost 1 base and the J gene lost 4 bases, with 5 bases spanning the gap. Per the germline V gene, CDR1 is SEHNR and CDR2 is FQNEAQ (reference sequence). The CDR3 loop spans 14 amino acids. The CDR3 DNA follows: TGTGCCAGCAGCTTAGGGTCTTATAATTCACCCCTCCACTTT. Protein product: CASSLGSYNSPLHF.

The CDR3 loop is CASTQGQAVATIYF. The CDR3 bases are TGTGCCAGTACTCAAGGACAGGCTGTGGCCACCATATATTTT. The genes are TRBV19 and TRBJ1-3; 7 nucleotides match TRBD1. The length of the CDR3 is 14 residues. V was pared by 7 bases and J by 9 bases, with 12 bases of the junction left unmatched. Germline CDR1 reads LNHDA; CDR2 reads SQIVND (reference sequence).

The chain recombines TRBV4-1 with TRBJ2-3; TRBD2 matches 12 bases. The CDR3 extends over 19 amino acids. The V gene end was trimmed by 6 bases and the J gene end by 0 bases; junction bases not matched to a gene: 13. Germline lookup yields CDR1 MGHRA and CDR2 YSYEKL. The CDR3 loop is CASSADPRLAGVSTDTQYF. The CDR3 bases are TGCGCCAGCAGTGCCGATCCACGACTAGCGGGGGTGAGCACAGATACGCAGTATTTT.

V is TRBV10-3 and J is TRBJ1-2, with D unclear. V dropped 4 bases and J dropped 8 bases, with 17 bases sitting between them. Germline V gives CDR1 ENHRY, CDR2 SYGVKD. This CDR3 region has 14 residues. The CDR3, as DNA: TGTGCCATCAGTGCCGGCAGGTTAGAAGAGGGCTACACCTTC. Encoded protein: CAISAGRLEEGYTF.

The chain has TRBV11-1 and TRBJ2-1; 8 nucleotides agree with TRBD2. CDR3 length: 15 amino acids. Germline V gene lookup returns CDR1 SGHAT and CDR2 FQDESV (reference sequence). The J segment lost 6 bases and the V segment lost 6 bases, leaving 10 bases of the junction unmatched. This CDR3 is CASSSRGSGVNEQFF. DNA for the CDR3: TGTGCCAGCAGTTCCCGGGGTAGCGGGGTCAATGAGCAGTTCTTC.

The CDR3 DNA reads as TGTGCCAGCCGACAGGGTCTGACAGATACGCAGTATTTT. Protein: CASRQGLTDTQYF. V and J are TRBV2 and TRBJ2-3, with 7 bases identical to TRBD1. V was pared by 8 bases and J by 3 bases, with 5 bases of the junction left unmatched. Germline V gene data show CDR1 as SNHLY and CDR2 as FYNNEI. CDR3 length: 13 amino acids.

Note on this clone: Other DNA sequences in the sample encode the same CDR3. V and J are TRBV18 and TRBJ2-7; D possibly corresponds to TRBD1 (6 bases). V was clipped by 5 bases and J by 1 base, with 9 bases between them. This CDR3 has 13 residues. The germline CDR1 and CDR2 sequences are KGHSH and LQKENI. CDR3 sequence: CASSTGQSYEQYF. In nucleotides, the CDR3 is TGTGCCAGCTCAACGGGACAATCCTACGAGCAGTACTTC.

The rearrangement links TRBV5-6 to TRBJ2-7; the D is unclear. This CDR3 is built from 13 residues. The V end lost 2 bases, the J end lost 2 bases, and 8 bases lay between the germline ends. Germline V gene sequence: CDR1 SGHDT, CDR2 YYEEEE. The CDR3 loop is CASSLSIPYEQYF. The CDR3, as DNA: TGTGCCAGCAGCTTAAGCATCCCCTACGAGCAGTACTTC.

The chain is built from TRBV7-9 and TRBJ2-1; 7 bases fit TRBD1. The germline CDR1 and CDR2 sequences are SEHNR and FQNEAQ (reference sequence). The V gene end was trimmed by 5 bases and the J gene end by 1 base; junction bases not matched to a gene: 5. The CDR3 has 15 amino acids. CDR3 in amino acids: CASSTGTASYNEQFF. The CDR3 DNA is TGTGCCAGCAGCACCGGGACAGCTTCCTACAATGAGCAGTTCTTC.

The chain carries TRBV5-4 and TRBJ1-1, with 7 bases lining up with TRBD1. CDR3 length: 13 amino acids. V shed 4 bases and J 6 bases; nucleotides not matched to a gene: 6. CDR1 and CDR2 from the germline V gene are SGHNT and YYREEE (reference sequence). In DNA form, the CDR3 reads TGTGCCAGCAGCCTCCTGGACAGGCCTGAAGCTTTCTTT. As protein: CASSLLDRPEAFF.

J is TRBJ2-1 and V is TRBV6-1, with 7 bases identical to TRBD2. The CDR3 runs to 14 residues. The V and J ends lost 3 bases and 9 bases, in that order; junction bases with no gene match: 8. CDR1 and CDR2 from the germline V gene are MNHNS and SASEGT. Here the CDR3 reads CASSERGSLFEQFF. CDR3 sequence (DNA): TGTGCCAGCAGTGAGCGGGGGTCCCTATTTGAGCAGTTCTTC.

The gene calls are TRBV7-2 and TRBJ2-7, with 10 bases fitting TRBD1. V trimming: 6 bases; J trimming: 4 bases; junction bases outside the gene matches: 3. The CDR3 sequence is 13 residues long. Germline-derived CDR1 and CDR2 are SGHTA and FQGNSA. The CDR3 spells CASRPGQGYEQYF. For the CDR3, the DNA is TGTGCCAGCAGACCGGGACAGGGGTACGAGCAGTACTTC.

The chain has TRBV7-9 and TRBJ1-2, with D possibly being TRBD1 (5 bases). The CDR3 runs 16 residues. Per the germline V gene, CDR1 is SEHNR and CDR2 is FQNEAQ (reference sequence). V lost 2 bases and J lost 2, with 15 bases in between. The CDR3, as DNA: TGTGCCAGCAGCTTATACCCCGCAGGGATAAACTATGGCTACACCTTC. Residues: CASSLYPAGINYGYTF. Complete variable domain (other parts from reference TRBV7-9 and TRBJ1-2): DTGVSQNPRHKITKRGQNVTFRCDPISEHNRLYWYRQTLGQGPEFLTYFQNEAQLEKSRLLSDRFSAERPKGSFSTLEIQRTEQGDSAMYLCASSLYPAGINYGYTFGSGTRLTVV.

The rearrangement links TRBV29-1 to TRBJ2-5; 12 bases agree with TRBD2. The junction had 10 bases not matched to a gene; V was cut back by 7 bases and J by 7 bases. The germline gives CDR1 SQVTM, CDR2 ANQGSEA. This CDR3 has 14 amino acids. The CDR3 bases are TGCAGCGCGACGACTAGCGGGGGAAGTGGGACCCAGTACTTC. Its translation: CSATTSGGSGTQYF.